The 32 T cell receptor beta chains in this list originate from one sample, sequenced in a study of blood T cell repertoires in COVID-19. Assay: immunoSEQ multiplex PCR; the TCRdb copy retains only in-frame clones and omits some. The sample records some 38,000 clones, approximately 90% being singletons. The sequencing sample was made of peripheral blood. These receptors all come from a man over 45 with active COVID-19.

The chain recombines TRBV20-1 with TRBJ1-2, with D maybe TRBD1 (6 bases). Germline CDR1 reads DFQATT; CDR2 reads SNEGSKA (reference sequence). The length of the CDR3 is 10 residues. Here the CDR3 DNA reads TGCAGCGCAGGGGACTATGGCTACACCTTC. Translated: CSAGDYGYTF.

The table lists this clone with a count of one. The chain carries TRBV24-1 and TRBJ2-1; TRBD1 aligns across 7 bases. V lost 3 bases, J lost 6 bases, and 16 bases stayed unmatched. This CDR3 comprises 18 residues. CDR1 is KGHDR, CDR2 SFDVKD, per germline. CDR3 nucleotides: TGTGCCACCAGTGATCCCTACCGTTCCCGGGACAGCTTCAATGAGCAGTTCTTC. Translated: CATSDPYRSRDSFNEQFF.

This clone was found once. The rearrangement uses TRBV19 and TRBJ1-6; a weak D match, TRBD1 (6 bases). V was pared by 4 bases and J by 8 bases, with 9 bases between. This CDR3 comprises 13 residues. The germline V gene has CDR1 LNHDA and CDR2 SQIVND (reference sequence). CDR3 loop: CASSTQGYSPLHF. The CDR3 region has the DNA TGTGCCAGTAGTACACAGGGTTATTCACCCCTCCACTTT.

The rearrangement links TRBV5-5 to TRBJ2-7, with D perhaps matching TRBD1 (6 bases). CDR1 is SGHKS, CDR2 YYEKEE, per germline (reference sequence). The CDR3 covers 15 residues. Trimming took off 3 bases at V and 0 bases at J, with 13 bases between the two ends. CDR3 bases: TGTGCCAGCAGCTCCCGCACAGGGAACTCCTACGAGCAGTACTTC. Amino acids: CASSSRTGNSYEQYF.

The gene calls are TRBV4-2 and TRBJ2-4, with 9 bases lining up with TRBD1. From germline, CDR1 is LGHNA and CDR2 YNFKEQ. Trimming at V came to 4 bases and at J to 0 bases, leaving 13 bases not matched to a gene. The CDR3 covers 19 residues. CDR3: CASSPDNFNRGQAKNIQYF. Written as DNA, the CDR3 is TGTGCCAGCAGCCCCGATAATTTTAACAGGGGGCAAGCCAAAAACATTCAGTACTTC.

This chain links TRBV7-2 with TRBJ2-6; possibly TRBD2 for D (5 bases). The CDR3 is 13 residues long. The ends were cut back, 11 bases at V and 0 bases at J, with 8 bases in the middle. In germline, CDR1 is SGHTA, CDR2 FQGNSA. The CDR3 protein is CAAGLSGANVLTF. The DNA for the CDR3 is TGTGCCGCGGGCCTCTCTGGGGCCAACGTCCTGACTTTC.

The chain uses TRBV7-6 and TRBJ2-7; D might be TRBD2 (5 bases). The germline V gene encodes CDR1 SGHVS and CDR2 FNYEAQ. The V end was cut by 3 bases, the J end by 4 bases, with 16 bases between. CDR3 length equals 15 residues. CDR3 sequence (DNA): TGTGCCAGCAGCTTGCAGTGGGAGTTTGGGTACGAGCAGTACTTC. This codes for CASSLQWEFGYEQYF.

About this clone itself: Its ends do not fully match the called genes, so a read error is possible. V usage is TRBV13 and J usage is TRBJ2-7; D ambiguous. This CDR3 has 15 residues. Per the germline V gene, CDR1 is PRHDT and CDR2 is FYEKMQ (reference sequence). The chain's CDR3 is CASSSRRLPTYGQYF. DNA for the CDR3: TGTGCCAGCAGCTCAAGGCGACTTCCGACCTACGGGCAGTACTTC.

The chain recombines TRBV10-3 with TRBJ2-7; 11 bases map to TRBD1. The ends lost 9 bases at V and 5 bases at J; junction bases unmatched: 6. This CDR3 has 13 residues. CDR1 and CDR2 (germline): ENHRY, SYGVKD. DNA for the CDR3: TGTGCCATTTCCGGGACAGGGGGACACGAGCAGTACTTC. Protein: CAISGTGGHEQYF.

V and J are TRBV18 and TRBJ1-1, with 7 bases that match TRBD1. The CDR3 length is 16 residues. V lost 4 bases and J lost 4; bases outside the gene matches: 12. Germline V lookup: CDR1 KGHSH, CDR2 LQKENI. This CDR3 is CASSLTGAGGFTEAFF. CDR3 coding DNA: TGTGCCAGCTCACTAACGGGGGCAGGGGGGTTCACTGAAGCTTTCTTT.

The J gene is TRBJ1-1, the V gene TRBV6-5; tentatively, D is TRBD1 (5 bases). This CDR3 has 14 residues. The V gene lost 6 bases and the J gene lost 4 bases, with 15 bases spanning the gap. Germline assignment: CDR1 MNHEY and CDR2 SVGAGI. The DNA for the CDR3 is TGTGCCAGCAGGCTGCGGGGGGGTTTCACTGAAGCTTTCTTT. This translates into CASRLRGGFTEAFF.

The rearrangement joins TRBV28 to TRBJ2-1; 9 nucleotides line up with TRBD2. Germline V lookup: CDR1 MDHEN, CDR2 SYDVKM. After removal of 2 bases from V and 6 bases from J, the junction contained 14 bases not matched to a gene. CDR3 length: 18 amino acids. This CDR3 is CASSLGGSGSGRSNEQFF. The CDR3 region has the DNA TGTGCCAGCAGTTTAGGGGGGTCGGGTAGCGGGAGATCCAATGAGCAGTTCTTC.

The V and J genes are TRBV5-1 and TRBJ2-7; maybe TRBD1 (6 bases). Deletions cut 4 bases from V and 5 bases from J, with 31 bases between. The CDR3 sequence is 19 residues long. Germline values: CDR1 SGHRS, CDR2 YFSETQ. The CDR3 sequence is CASSPASPLDRLLSHEQYF. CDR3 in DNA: TGCGCCAGCAGCCCTGCTTCCCCCCTCGACAGGCTGCTATCTCACGAGCAGTACTTC.

The CDR3 loop reads CAISGGDFFYEQFF. Here the CDR3 DNA reads TGTGCCATCAGTGGCGGGGACTTCTTTTATGAGCAGTTCTTC. The chain carries TRBV10-3 and TRBJ2-1, with D tentatively TRBD2 (6 bases). Trimming removed 4 bases from V and 8 bases from J, with 15 bases in between. This CDR3 has 14 amino acids. CDR1 and CDR2 (germline): ENHRY, SYGVKD.

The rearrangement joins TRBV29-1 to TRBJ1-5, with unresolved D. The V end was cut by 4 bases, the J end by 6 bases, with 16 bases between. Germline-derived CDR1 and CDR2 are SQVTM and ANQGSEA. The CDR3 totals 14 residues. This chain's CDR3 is CSVGTGFETQPQHF. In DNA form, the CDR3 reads TGCAGCGTTGGGACGGGGTTTGAGACTCAGCCCCAGCATTTT. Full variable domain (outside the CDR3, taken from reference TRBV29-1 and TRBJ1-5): SAVISQKPSRDICQRGTSLTIQCQVDSQVTMMFWYRQQPGQSLTLIATANQGSEATYESGFVIDKFPISRPNLTFSTLTVSNMSPEDSSIYLCSVGTGFETQPQHFGDGTRLSIL.

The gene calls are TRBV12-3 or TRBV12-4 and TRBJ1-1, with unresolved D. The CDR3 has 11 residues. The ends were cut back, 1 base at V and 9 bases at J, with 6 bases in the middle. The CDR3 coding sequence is TGTGCCAGCAGTTTAGACATAAAAGCTTTCTTT. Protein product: CASSLDIKAFF.

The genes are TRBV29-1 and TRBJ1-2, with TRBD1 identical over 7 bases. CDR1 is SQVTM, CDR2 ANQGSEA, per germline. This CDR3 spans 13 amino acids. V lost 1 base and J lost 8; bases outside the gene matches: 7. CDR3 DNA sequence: TGCAGCGTTGAAGCCATAGGGGGCCGCGGCTACACCTTC. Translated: CSVEAIGGRGYTF.

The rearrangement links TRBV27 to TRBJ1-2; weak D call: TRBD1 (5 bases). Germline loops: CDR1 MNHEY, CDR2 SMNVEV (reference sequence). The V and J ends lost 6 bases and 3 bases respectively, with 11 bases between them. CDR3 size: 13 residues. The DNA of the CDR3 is TGTGCCAGCAGCCCAGGGTGGGACTATGGCTACACCTTC. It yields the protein CASSPGWDYGYTF.

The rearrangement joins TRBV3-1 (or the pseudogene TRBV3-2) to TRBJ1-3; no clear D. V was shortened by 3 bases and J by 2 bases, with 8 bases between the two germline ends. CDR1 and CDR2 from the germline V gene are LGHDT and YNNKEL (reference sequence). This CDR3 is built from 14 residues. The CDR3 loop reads CASSHRGAGNTIYF. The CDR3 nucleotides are TGTGCCAGCAGCCATAGAGGAGCTGGAAACACCATATATTTT.

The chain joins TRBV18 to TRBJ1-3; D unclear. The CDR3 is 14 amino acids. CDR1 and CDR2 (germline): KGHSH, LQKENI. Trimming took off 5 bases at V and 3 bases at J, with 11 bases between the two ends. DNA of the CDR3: TGTGCCAGCTCAGCCGACATAGGTGGAAACACCATATATTTT. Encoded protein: CASSADIGGNTIYF.

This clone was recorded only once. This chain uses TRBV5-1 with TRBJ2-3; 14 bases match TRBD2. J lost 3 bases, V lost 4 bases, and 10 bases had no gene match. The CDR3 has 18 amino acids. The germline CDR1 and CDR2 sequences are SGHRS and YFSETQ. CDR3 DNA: TGCGCCAGCAGCCTCTGGACTAGCGGGAGGCAGGTGACAGATACGCAGTATTTT. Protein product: CASSLWTSGRQVTDTQYF. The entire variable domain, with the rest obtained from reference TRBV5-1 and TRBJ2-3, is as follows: KAGVTQTPRYLIKTRGQQVTLSCSPISGHRSVSWYQQTPGQGLQFLFEYFSETQRNKGNFPGRFSGRQFSNSRSEMNVSTLELGDSALYLCASSLWTSGRQVTDTQYFGPGTRLTVL.

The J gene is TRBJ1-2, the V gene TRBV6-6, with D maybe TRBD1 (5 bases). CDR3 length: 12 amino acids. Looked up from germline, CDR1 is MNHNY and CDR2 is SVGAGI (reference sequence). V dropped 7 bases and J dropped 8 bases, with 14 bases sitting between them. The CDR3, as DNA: TGTGCCAGCACCCGGCAGGGTGAGGGCTACACCTTC. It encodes CASTRQGEGYTF.

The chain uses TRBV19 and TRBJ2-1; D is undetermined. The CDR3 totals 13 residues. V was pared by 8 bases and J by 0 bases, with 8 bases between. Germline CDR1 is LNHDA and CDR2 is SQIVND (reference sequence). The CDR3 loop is CASHPSSYNEQFF. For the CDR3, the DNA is TGTGCCAGTCATCCTAGCTCCTACAATGAGCAGTTCTTC. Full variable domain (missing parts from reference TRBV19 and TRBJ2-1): DGGITQSPKYLFRKEGQNVTLSCEQNLNHDAMYWYRQDPGQGLRLIYYSQIVNDFQKGDIAEGYSVSREKKESFPLTVTSAQKNPTAFYLCASHPSSYNEQFFGPGTRLTVL.

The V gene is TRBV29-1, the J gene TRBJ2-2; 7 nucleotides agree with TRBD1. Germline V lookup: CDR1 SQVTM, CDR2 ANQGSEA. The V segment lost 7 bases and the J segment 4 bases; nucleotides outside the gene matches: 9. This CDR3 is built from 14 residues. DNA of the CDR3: TGCAGCGGGAGACAGGGAGATACCACCGGGGAGCTGTTTTTT. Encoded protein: CSGRQGDTTGELFF.

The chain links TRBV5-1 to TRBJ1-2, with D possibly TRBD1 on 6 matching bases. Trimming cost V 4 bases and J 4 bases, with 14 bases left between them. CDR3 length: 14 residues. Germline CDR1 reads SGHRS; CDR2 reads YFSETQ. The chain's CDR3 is CASSPGGGVYGYTF. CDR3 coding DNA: TGCGCCAGCAGCCCCGGTGGGGGCGTCTATGGCTACACCTTC.

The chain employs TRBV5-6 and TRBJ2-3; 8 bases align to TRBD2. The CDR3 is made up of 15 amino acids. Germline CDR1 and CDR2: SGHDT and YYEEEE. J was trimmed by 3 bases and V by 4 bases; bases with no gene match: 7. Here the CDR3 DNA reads TGTGCCAGCAGCCGCAAAAGCGGGAGAACAGATACGCAGTATTTT. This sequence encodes CASSRKSGRTDTQYF.

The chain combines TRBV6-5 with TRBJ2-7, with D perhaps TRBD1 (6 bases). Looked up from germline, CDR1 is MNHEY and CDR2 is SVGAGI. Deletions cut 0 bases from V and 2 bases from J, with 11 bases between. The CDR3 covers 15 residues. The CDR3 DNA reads TGTGCCAGCAGTTACTCCCCGGACAGTACCTACGAGCAGTACTTC. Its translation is CASSYSPDSTYEQYF.

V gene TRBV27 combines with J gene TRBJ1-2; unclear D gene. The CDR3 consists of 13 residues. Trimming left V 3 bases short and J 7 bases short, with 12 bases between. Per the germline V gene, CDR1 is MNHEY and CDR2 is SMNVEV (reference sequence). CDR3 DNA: TGTGCCAGCAGTTTTGTCAGAGGGTTTGGCTACACCTTC. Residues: CASSFVRGFGYTF.

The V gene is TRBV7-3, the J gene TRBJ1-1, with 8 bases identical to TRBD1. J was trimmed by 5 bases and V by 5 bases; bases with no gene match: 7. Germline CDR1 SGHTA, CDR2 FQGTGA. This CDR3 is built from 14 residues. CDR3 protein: CASSPQGATTEAFF. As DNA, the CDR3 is TGTGCCAGCAGCCCCCAGGGGGCGACGACTGAAGCTTTCTTT.

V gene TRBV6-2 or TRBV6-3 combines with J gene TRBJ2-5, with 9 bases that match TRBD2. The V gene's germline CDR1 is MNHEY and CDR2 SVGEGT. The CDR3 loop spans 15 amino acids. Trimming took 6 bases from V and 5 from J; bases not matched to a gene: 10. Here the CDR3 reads CASSTPSGGKETQYF. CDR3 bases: TGTGCCAGCAGCACTCCAAGCGGGGGGAAGGAGACCCAGTACTTC.

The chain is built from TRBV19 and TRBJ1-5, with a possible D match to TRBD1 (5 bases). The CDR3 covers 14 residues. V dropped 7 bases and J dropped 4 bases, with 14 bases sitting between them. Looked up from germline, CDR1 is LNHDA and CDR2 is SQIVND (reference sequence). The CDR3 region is CASTTGVRNQPQHF. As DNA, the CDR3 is TGTGCCAGTACCACAGGTGTTCGGAATCAGCCCCAGCATTTT.

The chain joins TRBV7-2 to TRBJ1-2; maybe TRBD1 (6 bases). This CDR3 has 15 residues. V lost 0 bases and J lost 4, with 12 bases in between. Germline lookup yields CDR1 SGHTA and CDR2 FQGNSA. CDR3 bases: TGTGCCAGCAGCTTAGCGCAACAGGGAGTCTATGGCTACACCTTC. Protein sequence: CASSLAQQGVYGYTF.